One and the same sample provided the 21 T cell receptor beta chains below, sequenced in a study of early T cells in non-severe SARS-CoV-2 infection. TCRdb analysed the 5' RACE reads with MiXCR anew, one entry per CDR3 protein. Of about 98,000 distinct CDR3 sequences listed, approximately 14% were seen once; the top ten hold roughly 6.4%. The sequencing sample was made of whole blood. Every receptor here comes from an adult who was a healthcare worker with PCR-confirmed SARS-CoV-2 infection or an uninfected control (not recorded which).

This clonotype was seen only a few times. The V gene is TRBV29-1, the J gene TRBJ2-2, with 11 bases identical to TRBD1. J was trimmed by 7 bases and V by 6 bases; bases with no gene match: 4. CDR3 length: 13 amino acids. Germline CDR1 is SQVTM and CDR2 is ANQGSEA. CDR3 region: CSVQGTGGGELFF. For the CDR3, the DNA is TGCAGCGTCCAAGGGACAGGGGGCGGGGAGCTGTTTTTT.

V gene TRBV4-1 combines with J gene TRBJ2-1; unclear D gene. V gave up 2 bases and J gave up 1 base, with 6 bases separating them. This CDR3 comprises 14 residues. Germline values: CDR1 MGHRA, CDR2 YSYEKL. The CDR3 spells CASSQHGSYNEQFF. DNA for the CDR3: TGCGCCAGCAGCCAACACGGGTCCTACAATGAGCAGTTCTTC.

This clonotype was recorded a few times. The chain recombines TRBV6-6 with TRBJ1-1; the D is unclear. The germline V gene encodes CDR1 MNHNY and CDR2 SVGAGI (reference sequence). The CDR3 sequence is 11 residues long. The V end lost 10 bases, the J end lost 4 bases, and 10 bases lay between the germline ends. The chain's CDR3 is CAITRGTEAFF. In nucleotides, the CDR3 is TGTGCCATCACTCGGGGCACTGAAGCTTTCTTT.

This clonotype was picked up many times. This chain uses TRBV20-1 with TRBJ2-3; a possible D gene is TRBD2 (6 bases). The CDR3 sequence is 14 residues long. Trimming removed 3 bases at V and 0 bases at J, with 10 bases between. The germline gives CDR1 DFQATT, CDR2 SNEGSKA (reference sequence). The CDR3 coding sequence is TGCAGTGCTAGTCCCGGGAGTAGCACAGATACGCAGTATTTT. As protein: CSASPGSSTDTQYF.

In this sample, this clonotype turned up a few times. The genes are TRBV20-1 and TRBJ2-7; possible D gene TRBD2, 7 bases. The V gene lost 0 bases and the J gene lost 2 bases, with 14 bases spanning the gap. The CDR3 totals 15 residues. In germline, CDR1 is DFQATT, CDR2 SNEGSKA (reference sequence). Written as DNA, the CDR3 is TGCAGTGCTAGAGATATGGGAGGGGGTCCCTACGAGCAGTACTTC. Translated, it gives CSARDMGGGPYEQYF.

The rearrangement uses TRBV12-3 or TRBV12-4 and TRBJ1-5, with 8 bases fitting TRBD1. V shed 5 bases, J shed 2 bases, and the junction held 2 bases outside the gene matches. This CDR3 has 14 residues. CDR3 sequence (DNA): TGTGCCAGCAGTCTGGACAGGGGCAATCAGCCCCAGCATTTT. It yields the protein CASSLDRGNQPQHF.

This rearrangement joins TRBV30 to TRBJ1-1; tentative D call: TRBD1 (6 bases). Germline V gene sequence: CDR1 GTSNPN, CDR2 SVGIG (reference sequence). V lost 3 bases, J lost 11 bases, and 13 bases lay in between. CDR3 length: 11 residues. The CDR3 here is CAWSLQGKAFF. The DNA of the CDR3 is TGTGCCTGGAGCCTCCAGGGGAAGGCTTTCTTT.

V gene TRBV19 combines with J gene TRBJ1-5, with 7 bases aligning to TRBD1. Germline assignment: CDR1 LNHDA and CDR2 SQIVND (reference sequence). The CDR3 length is 16 residues. With 4 bases clipped from V and 3 bases from J, the junction kept 9 bases outside the gene matches. CDR3 sequence reads: CASSTYGTANNQPQHF. CDR3 sequence (DNA): TGTGCCAGTAGTACTTACGGGACAGCCAACAATCAGCCCCAGCATTTT.

V gene TRBV6-6 combines with J gene TRBJ2-3; the D gene is possibly TRBD2 (5 bases). The CDR3 loop spans 15 amino acids. Trimming shortened V by 2 bases and J by 0 bases, and 9 bases separated the two germline ends. From germline, CDR1 is MNHNY and CDR2 SVGAGI (reference sequence). CDR3 DNA sequence: TGTGCCAGCAGTTACCGGGGAACTAGCACAGATACGCAGTATTTT. Amino acids: CASSYRGTSTDTQYF.

This clonotype has a count of ten or more. The chain recombines TRBV2 with TRBJ1-5; a possible D gene is TRBD1 (6 bases). This CDR3 spans 13 amino acids. Per germline, CDR1 SNHLY and CDR2 FYNNEI. V lost 6 bases to trimming and J lost 6 bases, with 12 bases between them. CDR3 in amino acids: CASRGTGLQPQHF. Here the CDR3 DNA reads TGTGCCAGCAGGGGAACAGGGCTTCAGCCCCAGCATTTT.

This clonotype has a count of ten or more. As DNA, the CDR3 is TGTGCCAGCAGCTTAGAACTAGCGGGTTCCTACGAGCAGTACTTC. This encodes CASSLELAGSYEQYF. The V and J genes are TRBV11-1 and TRBJ2-7; 9 positions agree with TRBD2. The junction had 2 bases not matched to a gene; V was cut back by 1 base and J by 1 base. This CDR3 is 15 amino acids long. Looked up from germline, CDR1 is SGHAT and CDR2 is FQDESV (reference sequence).

This clonotype was seen more than once but under ten times. The chain joins TRBV6-6 to TRBJ2-7; D gene uncertain. V was cut by 2 bases and J by 3 bases, with 11 bases left in between. The germline gives CDR1 MNHNY, CDR2 SVGAGI (reference sequence). The CDR3 sequence is 14 residues long. The CDR3 is CASSYEPANYEQYF. The CDR3 DNA sequence: TGTGCCAGCAGTTACGAACCCGCTAACTACGAGCAGTACTTC.

A few counts support this clonotype. This sequence joins TRBV7-6 and TRBJ1-2; the D gene is possibly TRBD1 (5 bases). Germline loops: CDR1 SGHVS, CDR2 FNYEAQ. Trimming removed 1 base at V and 8 bases at J, with 14 bases between. The CDR3 runs to 14 residues. The CDR3 sequence: CASSLGEGRGGYTF. In DNA form, the CDR3 reads TGTGCCAGCAGCTTAGGTGAGGGGCGCGGAGGCTACACCTTC.

The genes are TRBV25-1 and TRBJ2-2; TRBD2 is a possible D gene (5 bases). V shed 0 bases and J shed 4 bases, with 15 bases lying between them. Germline loops: CDR1 MGHDK, CDR2 SYGVNS. The CDR3 covers 17 residues. CDR3 coding DNA: TGTGCCAGCAGTGAATATAGAGGGAGTTATGGCACCGGGGAGCTGTTTTTT. Amino acid sequence: CASSEYRGSYGTGELFF. Full variable domain (missing parts from reference TRBV25-1 and TRBJ2-2): EADIYQTPRYLVIGTGKKITLECSQTMGHDKMYWYQQDPGMELHLIHYSYGVNSTEKGDLSSESTVSRIRTEHFPLTLESARPSHTSQYLCASSEYRGSYGTGELFFGEGSRLTVL.

CDR3 bases: TGCAGCGCGTGGACAGGGGACGCTTTCTTT. Its protein product is CSAWTGDAFF. V gene TRBV29-1 combines with J gene TRBJ1-1; TRBD1 matches 9 bases. Germline CDR1 SQVTM, CDR2 ANQGSEA. The length of the CDR3 is 10 residues. Trimming took 7 bases from V and 11 from J; bases not matched to a gene: 5.

A few counts support this clonotype. J is TRBJ1-5 and V is TRBV18; D possibly corresponds to TRBD1 (5 bases). The CDR3 contains 16 residues. Trimming took off 5 bases at V and 0 bases at J, with 14 bases between the two ends. Per germline, CDR1 KGHSH and CDR2 LQKENI. The CDR3 DNA is TGTGCCAGCTCAATTGAGAGGGGTTATAGCAATCAGCCCCAGCATTTT. Translation gives CASSIERGYSNQPQHF. The complete variable domain, with remaining parts taken from reference TRBV18 and TRBJ1-5, reads NAGVMQNPRHLVRRRGQEARLRCSPMKGHSHVYWYRQLPEEGLKFMVYLQKENIIDESGMPKERFSAEFPKEGPSILRIQQVVRGDSAAYFCASSIERGYSNQPQHFGDGTRLSIL.

The chain uses TRBV6-5 and TRBJ2-2, with D possibly matching TRBD1 (5 bases). The V gene's germline CDR1 is MNHEY and CDR2 SVGAGI. V lost 7 bases and J 1 base, leaving 13 bases between the germline ends. This CDR3 spans 15 amino acids. This CDR3 is CASNGHGQNTGELFF. The CDR3 nucleotides are TGTGCCAGCAACGGGCATGGACAGAACACCGGGGAGCTGTTTTTT.

The sample holds many counts of this clonotype. The chain combines TRBV4-1 with TRBJ2-2; 7 bases fit TRBD1. V trimming: 3 bases; J trimming: 4 bases; junction bases outside the gene matches: 2. The CDR3 covers 14 residues. CDR1 and CDR2 (germline): MGHRA, YSYEKL. The CDR3 reads CASSQHRGTGELFF. CDR3 bases: TGCGCCAGCAGCCAGCACAGGGGCACCGGGGAGCTGTTTTTT.

This clonotype has just a few counts. The chain joins TRBV3-1 to TRBJ2-1; D remains unclear. Trimming removed 2 bases from V and 9 bases from J, with 14 bases in between. This CDR3 spans 14 amino acids. Germline V gene sequence: CDR1 LGHDT, CDR2 YNNKEL (reference sequence). CDR3 sequence: CASSQPDGYLEQFF. The CDR3 nucleotides read TGTGCCAGCAGCCAACCGGACGGGTACCTTGAGCAGTTCTTC.

In DNA form, the CDR3 reads TGTGCCTGGAGTAGACAGGCCCTCGGCAGCAATCAGCCCCAGCATTTT. This sequence encodes CAWSRQALGSNQPQHF. The chain joins TRBV30 to TRBJ1-5; possible D gene TRBD1, 6 bases. CDR3 size: 16 residues. The germline V gene has CDR1 GTSNPN and CDR2 SVGIG (reference sequence). The ends were cut back, 2 bases at V and 1 base at J, with 15 bases in the middle.

This CDR3 is CAVQGYDEQFF. The CDR3 region has the DNA TGTGCCGTCCAGGGGTACGATGAGCAGTTCTTC. The chain has TRBV7-9 and TRBJ2-1; D is perhaps TRBD1 (6 bases). Looked up from germline, CDR1 is SEHNR and CDR2 is FQNEAQ (reference sequence). Deletions cut 11 bases from V and 8 bases from J, with 13 bases between. The CDR3 spans 11 residues.